This T cell receptor (beta chain) was recovered during a study of cytomegalovirus exposure and HLA in healthy donors. Study at large: In a previous analysis, 100 million to 140 million unique TCR beta sequences were found from 150 million to 200 million T cells. Findings of the study overall: Some segments of the V type, notably TRBV6-2 and TRBV6-3, were excluded as indistinguishable.

Germline V CDR1 and CDR2: LNHDA, SQIVND (reference sequence). The CDR3 runs 13 residues. V lost 3 bases and J lost 5; bases outside the gene matches: 0. Of note for this clone: Its antigen remains unknown.

Primers included in the PCR were 60 Vbeta and 13 Jbeta primers. Clones were read by immunoSEQ multiplex PCR, and TCRdb kept only the in-frame ones, dropping some. The sample records over 150,000 clones, 85% being singletons. The chain couples TRBV19 to TRBJ1-4, with TRBD1 matching 7 bases. Source material: PBMCs. The source is a boy aged 2 to 9 in good health and CMV-seronegative. CDR3 residues: CASSMGQNEKLFF. DNA of the CDR3: TGTGCCAGTAGTATGGGACAGAATGAAAAACTGTTTTTT. The variable domain in full, completed from reference TRBV19 and TRBJ1-4, reads DGGITQSPKYLFRKEGQNVTLSCEQNLNHDAMYWYRQDPGQGLRLIYYSQIVNDFQKGDIAEGYSVSREKKESFPLTVTSAQKNPTAFYLCASSMGQNEKLFFGSGTQLSVL.